These 7 T cell receptor beta chains share one sample of origin, sequenced in a study of tumor-infiltrating lymphocytes in primary liver carcinoma. Investigators took RNA and DNA out together from 20-30 mg of unsorted bulk tissue. With around 450 ng total RNA as template and a constant-region primer, TCR beta cDNA was made. Three nested multiplex PCR rounds, a slightly modified ARM-PCR, produced the libraries for TCR beta. TRBV1-TRBV30 forward and Cbeta reverse primers drove the first two approximately 10-cycle rounds. TCRdb itself ran the multiplex PCR reads through MiXCR, one entry per CDR3 protein. The profile covers about 120,000 distinct CDR3 sequences, with less than 75% appearing a single time and about 8% taken by the ten largest. What was sequenced was tumor-adjacent normal liver tissue. All receptors derive from a woman aged 60 to 75 with primary liver carcinoma and hepatitis B virus infection.

To note about this clonotype: The junction does not match germline at one end; this may be a read error. The rearrangement uses TRBV5-1 and TRBJ2-1; 8 bases align to TRBD2. Per germline, CDR1 SGHRS and CDR2 YFSETQ. The CDR3 loop spans 17 amino acids. As DNA, the CDR3 is TGCACCAGCAGCTTATACCTGGGACTAGTAACCTACAATGAGCAGTTCTTC. Translating gives CTSSLYLGLVTYNEQFF.

Only a few counts were recorded for this clonotype. The chain links TRBV30 to TRBJ1-2, with a weak D call TRBD1 (5 bases). The CDR3 runs 17 residues. V dropped 0 bases and J dropped 1 base, with 18 bases sitting between them. The germline gives CDR1 GTSNPN, CDR2 SVGIG (reference sequence). The CDR3 loop reads CAWSVPSTALLNYGYTF. In DNA, the CDR3 is TGTGCCTGGAGTGTACCCTCGACAGCCCTCCTTAACTATGGCTACACCTTC.

This clonotype has at least ten counts. This chain uses TRBV7-9 with TRBJ2-2, with 12 bases aligning to TRBD2. The CDR3 length is 18 residues. The V gene end was trimmed by 5 bases and the J gene end by 1 base; junction bases not matched to a gene: 8. Germline V gene data show CDR1 as SEHNR and CDR2 as FQNEAQ (reference sequence). CDR3 in amino acids: CASSPRLAGVMNTGELFF. CDR3 bases: TGTGCCAGCAGCCCGAGACTAGCGGGAGTGATGAACACCGGGGAGCTGTTTTTT.

On this clonotype itself: Relative to the germline gene, one junction end is altered; a read error may explain this. The chain links TRBV29-1 to TRBJ2-2, with D tentatively TRBD2 (5 bases). CDR3 length: 11 residues. Per the germline V gene, CDR1 is SQVTM and CDR2 is ANQGSEA. This CDR3 reads CSVRDAGELFF. CDR3 sequence (DNA): TGCAGCGTCAGAGACGCCGGGGAGCTATTTTTT.

This chain links TRBV29-1 with TRBJ2-3; 9 positions match TRBD2. J was trimmed by 5 bases and V by 3 bases; bases with no gene match: 15. Germline CDR1 reads SQVTM; CDR2 reads ANQGSEA. The CDR3 extends over 17 amino acids. The CDR3 here is CSVEGWLAGSNRDTQYF. In DNA form, the CDR3 reads TGCAGCGTTGAGGGTTGGCTAGCGGGAAGCAACAGAGATACGCAGTATTTT.

Comment on this clonotype: The conserved phenylalanine or tryptophan normally closing the CDR3 is absent here, so this likely arose from a read error. The V and J genes are TRBV4-2 and TRBJ1-2; 8 positions agree with TRBD1. The V and J ends lost 1 base and 5 bases, in that order; junction bases with no gene match: 9. Germline lookup yields CDR1 LGHNA and CDR2 YNFKEQ. This CDR3 comprises 16 residues. DNA of the CDR3: TGTGCCAGCAGCCAAGGTCCACCAGGGGGCAGTTATGGCTACACCTAC. Its protein is CASSQGPPGGSYGYTY.

This clonotype showed up just a few times. Compared with germline, one end of the junction differs, possibly owing to a read error. The chain joins TRBV11-2 to TRBJ2-1; no reliable D call. The CDR3 loop spans 17 amino acids. Germline V gene lookup returns CDR1 SGHAT and CDR2 FQNNGV. The CDR3 spells CASRLDQQNIVYNEQFF. The CDR3 region has the DNA TGTGCCAGCCGCTTAGATCAACAGAATATAGTCTACAATGAGCAGTTCTTC.